This entry lists 11 T cell receptor beta chains sequenced from one sample in a study of prognosis after radiotherapy for stage I lung cancer. Multiplex PCR, run in two rounds, amplified TCR beta CDR3 from genomic DNA. Primers targeting each individual TRBV and TRBJ gene were applied in first-round PCR. TCRdb independently ran MiXCR on the multiplex PCR reads; one entry per CDR3 protein. Among 50,000 to 75,000 distinct CDR3 sequences, 26% were seen once, and the ten largest hold 6.5% to 8.5%. The sequencing here drew on PBMCs, taken before or after stereotactic body radiation therapy (not recorded which). These receptors came from a donor aged 50 or older with non-small cell lung cancer.

The sample holds many counts of this clonotype. The chain employs TRBV18 and TRBJ2-1; D is unclear. Trimming pared 0 bases from V and 4 bases from J, leaving 7 bases between. The germline V gene encodes CDR1 KGHSH and CDR2 LQKENI. This CDR3 has 14 amino acids. The CDR3 sequence: CASSPPMSYNEQFF. The CDR3 DNA reads TGTGCCAGCTCACCACCGATGAGTTACAATGAGCAGTTCTTC.

This clonotype came up many times. This chain uses TRBV20-1 with TRBJ1-5; perhaps TRBD1 as D (6 bases). CDR1 and CDR2 (germline): DFQATT, SNEGSKA (reference sequence). This CDR3 has 15 residues. Trimming took off 0 bases at V and 6 bases at J, with 15 bases between the two ends. CDR3 sequence reads: CSARDLRQVRQPQHF. The DNA of the CDR3 is TGCAGTGCTAGAGATCTGCGACAGGTTCGTCAGCCCCAGCATTTT.

This clonotype was counted many times. This chain connects TRBV4-2 to TRBJ1-3; D might be TRBD1 (5 bases). The CDR3 has 16 residues. In germline, CDR1 is LGHNA, CDR2 YNFKEQ. V was shortened by 0 bases and J by 6 bases, with 15 bases between the two germline ends. The CDR3 is CASSQESGQGLNTIYF. The DNA of the CDR3 is TGTGCCAGCAGCCAAGAATCGGGGCAGGGCCTAAACACCATATATTTT.

This clonotype was counted at least ten times. The chain joins TRBV5-1 to TRBJ2-7; no clear D gene. The CDR3 is 16 residues long. Trimming shortened V by 1 base and J by 0 bases, and 14 bases separated the two germline ends. CDR1 and CDR2 (germline): SGHRS, YFSETQ. In DNA, the CDR3 is TGCGCCAGCAGCTTGTCGGCGGTCGCGAGCTCCTACGAGCAGTACTTC. The encoded protein is CASSLSAVASSYEQYF.

In its sample, this clonotype was seen many times. The V and J genes are TRBV24-1 and TRBJ2-5; 8 bases agree with TRBD2. Germline V gene data show CDR1 as KGHDR and CDR2 as SFDVKD. The CDR3 extends over 15 amino acids. Losses at the gene ends were 5 bases for V and 5 bases for J; bases not matched to a gene: 9. In DNA, the CDR3 is TGTGCCACCAGTGTAGCTAAGGGCGGGGGGGAGACCCAGTACTTC. It specifies CATSVAKGGGETQYF.

Comment on this clonotype: One base separates it from a far larger clone, so it is likely a read error. The rearrangement uses TRBV6-8 and TRBJ1-6; D possibly corresponds to TRBD1 (6 bases). The CDR3 runs to 13 residues. Trimming removed 6 bases at V and 15 bases at J, with 18 bases between. The V gene's germline CDR1 is MNHGY and CDR2 SAAAGT. As DNA, the CDR3 is TGTGCCAGCAGCAGGCAGGGGAAGTTTCGCCTCCACTTT. Translating it yields CASSRQGKFRLHF.

This clonotype was counted many times. The chain has TRBV2 and TRBJ1-4; no firm D call. V lost 6 bases and J 0 bases, leaving 5 bases between the germline ends. Germline V gene sequence: CDR1 SNHLY, CDR2 FYNNEI. This CDR3 has 13 amino acids. The CDR3 sequence: CASRAATNEKLFF. CDR3 coding DNA: TGTGCCAGCAGGGCTGCAACTAATGAAAAACTGTTTTTT.

At least ten counts were recorded for this clonotype. The chain is built from TRBV12-3 or TRBV12-4 and TRBJ1-4; D remains unclear. The CDR3 loop spans 12 amino acids. The ends were cut back, 2 bases at V and 8 bases at J, with 6 bases in the middle. Here the CDR3 DNA reads TGTGCCAGCAGTTTAAGGGAGGAAAAACTGTTTTTT. Translation: CASSLREEKLFF.

This clonotype was counted ten times or more. This chain links TRBV6-1 with TRBJ1-2; no definite D call. Trimming took off 4 bases at V and 1 base at J, with 7 bases between the two ends. This CDR3 comprises 13 residues. CDR1 and CDR2 from the germline V gene are MNHNS and SASEGT. The CDR3 loop is CASSADGNYGYTF. CDR3 sequence (DNA): TGTGCCAGCAGTGCGGACGGTAACTATGGCTACACCTTC.

This clonotype was recorded at least ten times. The rearrangement links TRBV27 to TRBJ1-1; 7 bases fit TRBD1. V gave up 4 bases and J gave up 1 base; unmatched junction bases: 3. The CDR3 covers 14 residues. The germline V gene encodes CDR1 MNHEY and CDR2 SMNVEV (reference sequence). CDR3 sequence reads: CASSSRTGNTEAFF. In nucleotides, the CDR3 is TGTGCCAGCAGTTCACGGACAGGGAACACTGAAGCTTTCTTT.

This clonotype was observed at least ten times. This rearrangement joins TRBV4-1 to TRBJ2-3, with TRBD2 matching 10 bases. The V gene's germline CDR1 is MGHRA and CDR2 YSYEKL. J was trimmed by 4 bases and V by 1 base; bases with no gene match: 5. The CDR3 has 16 amino acids. CDR3 in DNA: TGCGCCAGCAGCCAAGTTAGACTAGCGGGTTCAGATACGCAGTATTTT. As protein: CASSQVRLAGSDTQYF.